One sample yielded the 27 T cell receptor beta chains listed below, sequenced in a study of response to subunit inactivated influenza vaccine. MiXCR, run by TCRdb on the RT-PCR reads, gives a single entry per CDR3 protein. The data contain about 190,000 distinct CDR3 sequences, 14% of them seen just once; the ten biggest clones take up approximately 24%. The source was CD8+ T cells sorted from PBMCs, collected less than 6 days after vaccination. Receptor source: a man in his fifties or sixties who received an inactivated influenza vaccine.

This clonotype appeared many times. The gene calls are TRBV2 and TRBJ2-3; D is unclear. The V gene's germline CDR1 is SNHLY and CDR2 FYNNEI. The ends were cut back, 2 bases at V and 0 bases at J, with 15 bases in the middle. The CDR3 is made up of 17 amino acids. The CDR3 is CASSESRSWSSTDTQYF. DNA of the CDR3: TGTGCCAGCAGTGAATCAAGGAGCTGGAGTAGCACAGATACGCAGTATTTT. The full variable domain, with the rest looked up from reference TRBV2 and TRBJ2-3, is EPEVTQTPSHQVTQMGQEVILRCVPISNHLYFYWYRQILGQKVEFLVSFYNNEISEKSEIFDDQFSVERPDGSNFTLKIRSTKLEDSAMYFCASSESRSWSSTDTQYFGPGTRLTVL.

This rearrangement joins TRBV13 to TRBJ2-1; no reliable D call. The ends were cut back, 5 bases at V and 1 base at J, with 9 bases in the middle. Germline V gene lookup returns CDR1 PRHDT and CDR2 FYEKMQ (reference sequence). The CDR3 is 14 amino acids. CDR3 sequence reads: CASSPRSSYNEQFF. CDR3 DNA sequence: TGTGCCAGCAGCCCTCGGTCGTCCTACAATGAGCAGTTCTTC.

This clonotype has only a few counts. The rearrangement uses TRBV5-1 and TRBJ2-7; D is ambiguous. This CDR3 is built from 15 residues. V was trimmed by 1 base and J by 2 bases, leaving 13 bases between them. In germline, CDR1 is SGHRS, CDR2 YFSETQ. CDR3 sequence reads: CASSLSQNSAYEQYF. Written as DNA, the CDR3 is TGCGCCAGCAGCTTGTCACAGAACTCGGCCTACGAGCAGTACTTC.

The genes are TRBV7-9 and TRBJ1-5; D unresolved. CDR1 is SEHNR, CDR2 FQNEAQ, per germline (reference sequence). V was trimmed by 4 bases and J by 2 bases, leaving 12 bases between them. The CDR3 consists of 15 residues. CDR3 in DNA: TGTGCCAGCAGCTCTACCTACGTCGGCAATCAGCCCCAGCATTTT. It specifies CASSSTYVGNQPQHF. Full variable domain (outside the CDR3, taken from reference TRBV7-9 and TRBJ1-5): DTGVSQNPRHKITKRGQNVTFRCDPISEHNRLYWYRQTLGQGPEFLTYFQNEAQLEKSRLLSDRFSAERPKGSFSTLEIQRTEQGDSAMYLCASSSTYVGNQPQHFGDGTRLSIL.

The chain is built from TRBV5-6 and TRBJ2-1; a weak D match, TRBD2 (5 bases). The CDR3 is 12 residues long. Germline CDR1 reads SGHDT; CDR2 reads YYEEEE. Trimming stripped 4 bases from V and 12 bases from J, with 14 bases between. The CDR3 bases are TGTGCCAGCAGCGTGGACCAGGCGGGGCAGTTCTTC. This codes for CASSVDQAGQFF.

This clonotype has just a few counts. This chain connects TRBV27 to TRBJ2-3; 10 nucleotides match TRBD1. The CDR3 contains 16 residues. Germline CDR1 is MNHEY and CDR2 is SMNVEV (reference sequence). Trimming removed 8 bases from V and 4 bases from J; junction bases left unmatched: 12. The CDR3 sequence: CASSPGTGEGPDTQYF. DNA of the CDR3: TGTGCCAGCTCCCCCGGGACAGGGGAGGGCCCAGATACGCAGTATTTT.

The chain has TRBV7-6 and TRBJ1-1; no definite D call. CDR1 and CDR2 (germline): SGHVS, FNYEAQ. CDR3 length equals 18 residues. The V and J ends lost 5 bases and 1 base respectively, with 23 bases between them. The CDR3 loop is CASSQPDAGLDRNTEAFF. In DNA form, the CDR3 reads TGTGCCAGCAGCCAGCCCGACGCAGGACTCGATCGGAACACTGAAGCTTTCTTT. The full variable domain, with the rest looked up from reference TRBV7-6 and TRBJ1-1, is GAGVSQSPRYKVTKRGQDVALRCDPISGHVSLYWYRQALGQGPEFLTYFNYEAQQDKSGLPNDRFSAERPEGSISTLTIQRTEQRDSAMYRCASSQPDAGLDRNTEAFFGQGTRLTVV.

This clonotype came up many times. The chain is built from TRBV29-1 and TRBJ2-3, with 7 nucleotides matching TRBD1. Losses at the gene ends were 6 bases for V and 0 bases for J; bases not matched to a gene: 9. CDR3 length: 15 amino acids. Germline V gene lookup returns CDR1 SQVTM and CDR2 ANQGSEA. CDR3 loop: CSVVGTASSTDTQYF. The CDR3 coding sequence is TGCAGCGTCGTAGGGACAGCGTCTAGCACAGATACGCAGTATTTT.

This clonotype is classed as medium-sized (0.01 to 0.1%). J is TRBJ1-2 and V is TRBV7-9; a weak D match, TRBD1 (6 bases). The germline V gene encodes CDR1 SEHNR and CDR2 FQNEAQ (reference sequence). The ends were cut back, 3 bases at V and 2 bases at J, with 10 bases in the middle. The length of the CDR3 is 14 residues. In DNA, the CDR3 is TGTGCCAGCAGCTTTGTCAGGGGAAACTATGGCTACACCTTC. This translates into CASSFVRGNYGYTF.

A few counts support this clonotype. This sequence joins TRBV7-9 and TRBJ2-3; D is unclear. V was clipped by 4 bases and J by 2 bases, with 10 bases between them. CDR3 size: 14 residues. Per the germline V gene, CDR1 is SEHNR and CDR2 is FQNEAQ (reference sequence). The CDR3 sequence: CASSSPSHTDTQYF. CDR3 sequence (DNA): TGTGCCAGCAGCTCCCCCTCCCACACAGATACGCAGTATTTT.

The chain carries TRBV12-3 or TRBV12-4 and TRBJ2-3, with D tentatively TRBD2 (7 bases). CDR3 length: 15 amino acids. Trimming pared 5 bases from V and 1 base from J, leaving 13 bases between. The CDR3 region is CASSRGGRGTDTQYF. For the CDR3, the DNA is TGTGCCAGCAGTAGGGGGGGCAGGGGCACAGATACGCAGTATTTT.

This clonotype was counted a single time. This may be a read error, as it is one base from a much larger clone. This chain connects TRBV29-1 to TRBJ2-5, with D maybe TRBD1 (5 bases). This CDR3 has 16 amino acids. The germline CDR1 and CDR2 sequences are SQVTM and ANQGSEA. Trimming shortened V by 4 bases and J by 5 bases, and 23 bases separated the two germline ends. The CDR3 coding sequence is TGCAGCGTTGTTTGGGGCCTTATTGGTTCCCGGGAGACCCAGTACTTC. Its translation: CSVVWGLIGSRETQYF.

V gene TRBV27 combines with J gene TRBJ1-2; unclear D gene. Germline CDR1 is MNHEY and CDR2 is SMNVEV (reference sequence). The CDR3 spans 14 residues. Trimming removed 0 bases at V and 6 bases at J, with 11 bases between. In DNA form, the CDR3 reads TGTGCCAGCAGTTTATCACGGACGCAGAATGGCTACACCTTC. As protein: CASSLSRTQNGYTF.

This clonotype was detected a few times. This chain links TRBV7-6 with TRBJ2-3; D gene ambiguous. The CDR3 contains 13 residues. Germline CDR1 reads SGHVS; CDR2 reads FNYEAQ. Trimming left V 4 bases short and J 2 bases short, with 7 bases between. In nucleotides, the CDR3 is TGTGCCAGCAGCTCAGAGATCACAGATACGCAGTATTTT. It codes for CASSSEITDTQYF.

The chain joins TRBV20-1 to TRBJ2-7; 7 bases fit TRBD1. Germline V CDR1 and CDR2: DFQATT, SNEGSKA (reference sequence). The V segment lost 5 bases and the J segment 2 bases; nucleotides outside the gene matches: 6. There are 13 residues in the CDR3. CDR3 DNA: TGCAGTGCTGGGAACAGGGGTACCTACGAGCAGTACTTC. Translating it yields CSAGNRGTYEQYF.

This clonotype was seen many times. DNA for the CDR3: TGTGCCAGCAGCAATAGCGGGGGCCAGATCAATGAGCAGTTCTTC. Its translation is CASSNSGGQINEQFF. V is TRBV6-1 and J is TRBJ2-1; 9 bases line up with TRBD2. CDR3 length: 15 amino acids. V shed 6 bases and J 6 bases; nucleotides not matched to a gene: 9. Germline CDR1 and CDR2: MNHNS and SASEGT.

V usage is TRBV4-3 and J usage is TRBJ1-1; 8 nucleotides line up with TRBD1. V gave up 1 base and J gave up 0 bases; unmatched junction bases: 4. The CDR3 length is 16 residues. Germline CDR1 LGHNA, CDR2 YSLEER. The CDR3 DNA is TGCGCCAGCAGCCAAGGAGACAGGGGAGTGAACACTGAAGCTTTCTTT. It yields the protein CASSQGDRGVNTEAFF.

This clonotype turned up a few times. The gene calls are TRBV27 and TRBJ2-7; 8 nucleotides match TRBD1. Looked up from germline, CDR1 is MNHEY and CDR2 is SMNVEV (reference sequence). V lost 2 bases to trimming and J lost 3 bases; unmatched junction nucleotides: 3. The CDR3 consists of 14 residues. Written as DNA, the CDR3 is TGTGCCAGCAGTTTAGCCGGGACAGGCTACGAGCAGTACTTC. Its protein product is CASSLAGTGYEQYF.

This clonotype has just a few counts. The gene calls are TRBV20-1 and TRBJ1-2, with 10 bases identical to TRBD1. Germline V CDR1 and CDR2: DFQATT, SNEGSKA (reference sequence). J gave up 6 bases and V 7 bases, and 5 bases lay outside the gene matches. The CDR3 is 12 amino acids. The CDR3 DNA sequence: TGCAGTGTTACAGACAGGGGGCATGGCTACACCTTC. This encodes CSVTDRGHGYTF.

This clonotype was seen more than once but under ten times. The V and J genes are TRBV7-9 and TRBJ2-5; 9 nucleotides align to TRBD2. In germline, CDR1 is SEHNR, CDR2 FQNEAQ (reference sequence). V lost 1 base to trimming and J lost 1 base; unmatched junction nucleotides: 4. This CDR3 has 16 residues. The CDR3 DNA reads TGTGCCAGCAGCTTAGTCCCTAGCGGGACCCAAGAGACCCAGTACTTC. As protein: CASSLVPSGTQETQYF.

There are many counts of this clonotype. V and J are TRBV28 and TRBJ2-3; 8 bases are shared with TRBD2. The germline gives CDR1 MDHEN, CDR2 SYDVKM. The CDR3 totals 16 residues. The ends lost 3 bases at V and 2 bases at J; junction bases unmatched: 7. The CDR3 here is CASSFEAGGITDTQYF. Written as DNA, the CDR3 is TGTGCCAGCAGTTTCGAGGCGGGGGGCATCACAGATACGCAGTATTTT.

Ten or more counts support this clonotype. The V and J genes are TRBV29-1 and TRBJ1-1, with D perhaps TRBD1 (6 bases). Trimming cost V 1 base and J 6 bases, with 9 bases left between them. This CDR3 has 12 amino acids. Germline V gives CDR1 SQVTM, CDR2 ANQGSEA. CDR3 sequence (DNA): TGCAGCGTTGAAGGGGGGGGGCCTGAAGCTTTCTTT. It codes for CSVEGGGPEAFF.

There are a few counts of this clonotype. CDR3: CASSQDGYQETQYF. Written as DNA, the CDR3 is TGTGCCAGCAGCCAAGATGGGTACCAAGAGACCCAGTACTTC. The chain combines TRBV3-1 with TRBJ2-5; D uncertain. This CDR3 comprises 14 residues. V was clipped by 0 bases and J by 0 bases, with 5 bases between them. Germline V gene lookup returns CDR1 LGHDT and CDR2 YNNKEL (reference sequence).

A few counts support this clonotype. The chain employs TRBV20-1 and TRBJ2-7, with D unresolved. The CDR3 covers 10 residues. V was trimmed by 6 bases and J by 7 bases, leaving 10 bases between them. Per germline, CDR1 DFQATT and CDR2 SNEGSKA (reference sequence). The CDR3 DNA sequence: TGCAGTGCGGTTGTGGGTGAGCAGTACTTC. Translating it yields CSAVVGEQYF.

The CDR3 protein is CASSQDRSGRLNTEAFF. CDR3 nucleotide sequence: TGTGCCAGCAGCCAAGACCGATCGGGGCGACTGAACACTGAAGCTTTCTTT. The rearrangement joins TRBV3-1 to TRBJ1-1, with a possible D match to TRBD1 (5 bases). Germline V gene lookup returns CDR1 LGHDT and CDR2 YNNKEL (reference sequence). Trimming stripped 0 bases from V and 0 bases from J, with 14 bases between. The CDR3 has 17 amino acids.

The gene calls are TRBV6-2 or TRBV6-3 and TRBJ2-7; 7 nucleotides agree with TRBD2. The J segment lost 4 bases and the V segment lost 0 bases, leaving 9 bases of the junction unmatched. The length of the CDR3 is 16 residues. Germline V gene sequence: CDR1 MNHEY, CDR2 SVGEGT. The CDR3 coding sequence is TGTGCCAGCAGTTACTCGATCGCCACCGGGGGGTACGAGCAGTACTTC. It yields the protein CASSYSIATGGYEQYF.

The V gene is TRBV7-2, the J gene TRBJ1-1; a possible D gene is TRBD1 (5 bases). This CDR3 contains 14 residues. Trimming took off 3 bases at V and 3 bases at J, with 11 bases between the two ends. CDR1 SGHTA and CDR2 FQGNSA come from the germline V gene. The CDR3 protein is CASSFRGADTEAFF. Here the CDR3 DNA reads TGTGCCAGCAGCTTCCGAGGGGCAGACACTGAAGCTTTCTTT.